This T cell receptor beta chain was profiled in a study of T-cell memory formation after mild COVID-19. For this clonotype: What it binds is unknown.

The CDR3 contains 16 residues. Per the germline V gene, CDR1 is LNHDA and CDR2 is SQIVND (reference sequence). V shed 6 bases and J 0 bases; nucleotides not matched to a gene: 5. Study findings and constraints: Day 15 to 85 contracting clones showed balanced CD4/CD8; day 15 to 37 expanders favored CD4+. The main location of contracting CD4+ clones was CM and EM, and that of contracting CD8+ clones was EMRA.

Each CDR3 protein is one row after TCRdb ran MiXCR on the 5' RACE reads. The sample contains roughly 250,000 distinct CDR3 sequences, about a sixth of which appear only once. The sample consisted of PBMCs or a T cell subset sorted from them (not recorded which). This sequence joins TRBV19 and TRBJ1-3, with 10 positions matching TRBD1. The sequence was obtained from a man aged 18 to 30 who had mild COVID-19 (a few samples of this study predate the infection). Cell type and time point are not known. The CDR3 DNA reads TGTGCCAGTAGCTTGACAGGGGGCATCTCTGGAAACACCATATATTTT. This gives the protein CASSLTGGISGNTIYF.